The T cell receptor beta chain described here comes from a study of T-cell reconstitution after alpha-beta-depleted transplantation in children (dated by TCRdb to 2016 to 2017). Background on the whole study: Using TCR repertoire profiling, the study quantitatively followed how T-cell immune reconstitution unfolded in children after TCRalphabeta/CD19-depleted allogeneic hematopoietic cell transplantation.

Its CDR3 holds 15 amino acids, cysteine through phenylalanine. Here the CDR3 DNA is all that survives: 45 bases in frame from base 1. CDR1 and CDR2, looked up from the germline V gene, are SNHLY and FYNNEI. V is cut back by 3 bases and J by 7 bases, with 4 bases in the junction unmatched. Preparation of the library involved PCR. Sequencer: Illumina HiSeq 2500. TCR library preparation used molecular barcoding, with unique molecular identifiers applied to normalize quantification of the TCRbeta repertoire. The public sequencing data were trimmed at Q25 with fastp and processed into clonotypes with MiXCR by TCRdb, which kept only in-frame beta chains. One record per CDR3 amino acid sequence lists the most common genes and DNA. The sample contains roughly 500,000 distinct CDR3 sequences, 10% of them found a single time. The biggest ten clones account for 2% of the sample. In its sample, this clonotype was seen many times. What antigen it recognizes has not been identified. No much larger clonotype is one base removed from it; base qualities were not supplied.

In the paper's terms, the treatment or condition label means: allogeneic hematopoietic cell transplantation with graft depleted of TCRalphabeta T cells and CD19 B cells. The transplant recipients were children given TCRalphabeta/CD19-depleted allogeneic hematopoietic cell grafts. What the research found in general, with its limitations: The apparently early recovery of alphabetaT-cell counts about two months after transplant reportedly depended on only several hundred rapidly expanded clones that came from non-depleted graft cells. In some patients, the high TCRbeta diversity seen at day 60 was put down to recipient T cells and intrathymic progenitors that had survived conditioning. Over the following months the frequencies of hyperexpanded clones went down, and after one year T-cell counts and TCRbeta diversity were mostly credited to newly produced T cells.

The clonotype originates from a child aged 2 to 15 with inherited bone marrow failure, due to receive a stem cell transplant. The chain uses TRBV2 and TRBJ2-5, and 14 bases in between align with TRBD2. The material sequenced was PBMCs, taken before TCRalphabeta/CD19-depleted stem cell transplant. CDR3 loop: CASSEGLAGVATQYF. The nucleotide sequence reads as follows: TGTGCCAGCAGTGAGGGACTAGCGGGAGTGGCGACCCAGTACTTC.